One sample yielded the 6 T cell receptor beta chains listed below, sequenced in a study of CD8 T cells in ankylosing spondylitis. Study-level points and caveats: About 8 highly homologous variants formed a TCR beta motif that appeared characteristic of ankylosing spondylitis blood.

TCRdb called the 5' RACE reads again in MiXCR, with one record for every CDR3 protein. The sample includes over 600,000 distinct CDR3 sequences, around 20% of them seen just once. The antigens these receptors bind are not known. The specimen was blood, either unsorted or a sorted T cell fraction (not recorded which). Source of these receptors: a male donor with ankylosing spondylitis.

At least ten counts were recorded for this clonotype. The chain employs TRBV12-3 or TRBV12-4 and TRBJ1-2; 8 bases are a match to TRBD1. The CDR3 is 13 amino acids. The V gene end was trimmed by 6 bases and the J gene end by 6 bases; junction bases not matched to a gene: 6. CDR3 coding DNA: TGTGCCAGCAGCCGGACAGGGAGTAATGGCTACACCTTC. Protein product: CASSRTGSNGYTF.

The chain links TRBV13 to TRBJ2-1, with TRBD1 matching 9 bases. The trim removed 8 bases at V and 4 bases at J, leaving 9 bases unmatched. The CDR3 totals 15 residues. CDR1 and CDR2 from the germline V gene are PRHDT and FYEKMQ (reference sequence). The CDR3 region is CASGRTGEGYNEQFF. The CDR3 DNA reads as TGTGCCAGCGGCCGGACAGGGGAGGGATACAATGAGCAGTTCTTC.

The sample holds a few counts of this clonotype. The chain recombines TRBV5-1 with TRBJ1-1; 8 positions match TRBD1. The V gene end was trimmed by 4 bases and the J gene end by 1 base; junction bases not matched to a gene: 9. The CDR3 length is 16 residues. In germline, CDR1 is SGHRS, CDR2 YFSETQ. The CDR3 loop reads CASSTRGLGTNTEAFF. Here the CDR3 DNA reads TGCGCCAGCAGCACCAGGGGGCTAGGGACGAACACTGAAGCTTTCTTT.

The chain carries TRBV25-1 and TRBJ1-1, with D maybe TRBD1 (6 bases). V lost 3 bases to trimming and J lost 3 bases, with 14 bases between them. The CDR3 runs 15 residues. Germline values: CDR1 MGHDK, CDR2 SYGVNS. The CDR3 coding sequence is TGTGCCAGCAGTGAGAGGGGGTGGACGCACACTGAAGCTTTCTTT. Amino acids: CASSERGWTHTEAFF.

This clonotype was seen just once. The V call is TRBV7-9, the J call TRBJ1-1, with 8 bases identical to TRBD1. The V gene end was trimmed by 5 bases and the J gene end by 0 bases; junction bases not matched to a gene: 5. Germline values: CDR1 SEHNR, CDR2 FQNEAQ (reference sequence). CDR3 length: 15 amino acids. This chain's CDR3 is CASSPQGVLNTEAFF. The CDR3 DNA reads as TGTGCCAGCAGCCCACAGGGGGTTCTGAACACTGAAGCTTTCTTT.

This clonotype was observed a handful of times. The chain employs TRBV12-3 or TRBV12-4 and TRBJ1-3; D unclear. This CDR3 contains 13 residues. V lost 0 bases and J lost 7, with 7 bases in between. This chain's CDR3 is CASSLAELNTIYF. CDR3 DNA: TGTGCCAGCAGTTTAGCGGAATTGAACACCATATATTTT.